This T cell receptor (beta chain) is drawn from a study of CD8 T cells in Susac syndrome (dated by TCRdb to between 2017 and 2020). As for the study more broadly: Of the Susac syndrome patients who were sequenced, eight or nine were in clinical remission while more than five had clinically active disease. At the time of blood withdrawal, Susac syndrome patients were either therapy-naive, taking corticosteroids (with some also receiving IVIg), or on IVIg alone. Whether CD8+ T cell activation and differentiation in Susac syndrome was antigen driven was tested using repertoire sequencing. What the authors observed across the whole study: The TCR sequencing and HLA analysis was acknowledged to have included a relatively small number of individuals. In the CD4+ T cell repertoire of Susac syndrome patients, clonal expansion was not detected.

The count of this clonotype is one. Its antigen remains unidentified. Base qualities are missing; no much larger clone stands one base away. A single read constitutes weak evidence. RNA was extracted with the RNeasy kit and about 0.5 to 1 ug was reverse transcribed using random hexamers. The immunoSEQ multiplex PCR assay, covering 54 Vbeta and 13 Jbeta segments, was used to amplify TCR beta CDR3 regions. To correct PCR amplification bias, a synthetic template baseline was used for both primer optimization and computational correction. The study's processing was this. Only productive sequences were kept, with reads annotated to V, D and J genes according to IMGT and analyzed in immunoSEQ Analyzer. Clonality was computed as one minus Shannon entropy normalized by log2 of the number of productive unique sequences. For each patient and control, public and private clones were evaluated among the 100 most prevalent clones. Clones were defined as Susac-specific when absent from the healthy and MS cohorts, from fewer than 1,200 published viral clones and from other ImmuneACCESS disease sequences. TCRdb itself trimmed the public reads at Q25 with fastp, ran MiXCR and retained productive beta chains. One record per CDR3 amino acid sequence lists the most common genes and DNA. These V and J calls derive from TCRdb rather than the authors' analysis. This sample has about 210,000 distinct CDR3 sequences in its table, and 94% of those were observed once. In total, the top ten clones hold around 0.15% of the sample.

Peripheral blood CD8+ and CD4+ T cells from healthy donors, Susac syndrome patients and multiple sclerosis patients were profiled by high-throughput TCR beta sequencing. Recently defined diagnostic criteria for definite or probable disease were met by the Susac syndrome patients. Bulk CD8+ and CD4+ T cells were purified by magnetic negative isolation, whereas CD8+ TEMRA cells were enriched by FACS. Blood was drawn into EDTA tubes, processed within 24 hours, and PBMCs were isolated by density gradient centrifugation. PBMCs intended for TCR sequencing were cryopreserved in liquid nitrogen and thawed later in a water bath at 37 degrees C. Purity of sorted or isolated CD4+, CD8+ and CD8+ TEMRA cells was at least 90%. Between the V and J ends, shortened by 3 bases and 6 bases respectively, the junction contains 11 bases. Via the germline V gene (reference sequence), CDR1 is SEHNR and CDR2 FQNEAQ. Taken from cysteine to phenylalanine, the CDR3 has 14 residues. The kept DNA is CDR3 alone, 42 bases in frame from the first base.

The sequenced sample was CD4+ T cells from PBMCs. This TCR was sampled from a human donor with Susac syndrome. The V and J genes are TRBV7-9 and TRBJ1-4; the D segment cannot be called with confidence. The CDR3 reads CASSFRNQDEKLFF. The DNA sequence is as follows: TGTGCCAGCAGCTTCAGAAACCAGGATGAAAAACTGTTTTTT.